The present TCR beta chain was sequenced within a study of cytomegalovirus exposure and HLA in healthy donors. Findings and caveats of the study: In a later analysis, parvovirus B19, influenza, CMV and Epstein-Barr virus appeared linked to several top co-occurrence clusters. Later examination showed HLA-associated TCR beta chains had greater clonal expansion than equally common others.

CDR1 MNHNS and CDR2 SASEGT come from the germline V gene. The V and J ends lost 8 bases and 0 bases respectively, with 10 bases between them. The CDR3 has 14 residues. Use of 60 Vbeta and 13 Jbeta primers characterized the PCR. As originally analysed: Per a later analysis, the number of unique TCR beta chains was some 75 million, of which around 9.9 million were shared. This table comes from immunoSEQ multiplex PCR, and its TCRdb copy is limited to in-frame clones, with some not included. That table supplies the V and J calls and clone size; D and trimming were determined from the DNA. The repertoire table contains 140,000 to 150,000 clones. Every donor was a healthy person donating bone marrow. About this clone: Antigen: not known.

The receptor comes from a woman in her 50s in good health and CMV-seronegative. The chain joins TRBV6-1 to TRBJ1-4; the D is unclear. The sequenced material came from PBMCs. Here the CDR3 DNA reads TGTGCCAGCCTCGTCAGCGCAACTAATGAAAAACTGTTTTTT. It yields the protein CASLVSATNEKLFF.